This T cell receptor beta chain was profiled in a study of T-cell reconstitution after alpha-beta-depleted transplantation in children. The CDR3 loop spans 18 amino acids. CDR1 is DFQATT and CDR2 is SNEGSKA in the germline V gene (reference sequence). The V gene end was trimmed by 2 bases and the J gene end by 5 bases; junction bases not matched to a gene: 10. Unique molecular identifiers featured in how the TCRbeta library was prepared. TCRdb reprocessed the PCR reads with MiXCR, giving one entry per CDR3 protein. The data show 600,000 to 700,000 distinct CDR3 sequences, roughly 17% seen once. This clonotype was found a few times.

The source is a human donor who donated a stem cell graft to a child with acute myeloid leukemia. V and J are TRBV20-1 and TRBJ2-1, with 15 bases matching TRBD2. This sample comprised PBMCs from the stem cell graft donor, obtained from the stem cell graft. This CDR3 reads CSARSYRTSGGGNNEQFF. The CDR3 DNA reads as TGCAGTGCTAGATCATATAGGACTAGCGGGGGGGGAAACAATGAGCAGTTCTTC.